The rows below give T cell receptor beta chains drawn from one sample of a study of blood T cell repertoires in COVID-19. Some clones are missing from TCRdb's copy, which holds only in-frame ones; the method was immunoSEQ multiplex PCR. Among 350,000 to 500,000 clones listed, about 90% were seen once. Sequencing input: peripheral blood. Receptors originate from a man aged 18 to 35 with COVID-19, enrolled during active disease. The CDR3 runs from the conserved cysteine through the conserved F or W. The order of the fields is clone size, V gene, D gene, J gene, CDR3 protein, CDR3 DNA. The D gene is left open where the match is weak. Size tells how often a clone was seen (once, few, many) or the class of an expanded clone, and some rows leave it out.

clone size: NA; V gene: TRBV5-4; D gene: TRBD2; J gene: TRBJ2-3; CDR3 protein: CASSFGTSGVTDTQYF; CDR3 DNA: TGTGCCAGCAGCTTCGGGACTAGCGGGGTGACAGATACGCAGTATTTT
clone size: once; V gene: TRBV4-1; D gene: NA; J gene: TRBJ2-5; CDR3 protein: CASSQDWGPQETQYF; CDR3 DNA: TGCGCCAGCAGCCAAGATTGGGGGCCGCAGGAGACCCAGTACTTC
clone size: NA; V gene: TRBV10-2; D gene: NA; J gene: TRBJ1-5; CDR3 protein: CASGRRERQPQHF; CDR3 DNA: TGCGCCAGCGGACGAAGGGAGAGACAGCCCCAGCATTTT
clone size: few; V gene: TRBV7-9; D gene: NA; J gene: TRBJ2-7; CDR3 protein: CASSLVPGLSSYEQYF; CDR3 DNA: TGTGCCAGCAGCCTAGTACCGGGACTGAGCTCCTACGAGCAGTACTTC
clone size: once; V gene: TRBV5-1; D gene: NA; J gene: TRBJ2-1; CDR3 protein: CASSLVAGAYNEQFF; CDR3 DNA: TGCGCCAGCAGCTTAGTGGCGGGGGCTTACAATGAGCAGTTCTTC
clone size: NA; V gene: TRBV18; D gene: TRBD2; J gene: TRBJ2-1; CDR3 protein: CASSPILAGGHNEQFF; CDR3 DNA: TGTGCCAGCTCACCAATACTAGCGGGGGGTCACAATGAGCAGTTCTTC
clone size: once; V gene: TRBV2; D gene: TRBD1; J gene: TRBJ2-3; CDR3 protein: CASSEGQGADTQYF; CDR3 DNA: TGTGCCAGCAGTGAAGGACAGGGGGCAGATACGCAGTATTTT
clone size: NA; V gene: TRBV6-1; D gene: NA; J gene: TRBJ1-2; CDR3 protein: CASSEAIQWNYGYTF; CDR3 DNA: TGTGCCAGCAGTGAAGCGATCCAGTGGAACTATGGCTACACCTTC
clone size: NA; V gene: TRBV6-2/TRBV6-3; D gene: NA; J gene: TRBJ2-2; CDR3 protein: CASSPTGNTGELFF; CDR3 DNA: TGTGCCAGCAGTCCGACAGGGAACACCGGGGAGCTGTTTTTT
clone size: once; V gene: TRBV6-6; D gene: NA; J gene: TRBJ1-2; CDR3 protein: CASSYHSGPNYGYTF; CDR3 DNA: TGTGCCAGCAGTTATCACAGCGGACCTAACTATGGCTACACCTTC
clone size: few; V gene: TRBV10-3; D gene: TRBD2; J gene: TRBJ2-3; CDR3 protein: CAISNPGLGGDTQYF; CDR3 DNA: TGTGCCATCAGTAACCCGGGACTAGGGGGAGATACGCAGTATTTT
clone size: NA; V gene: TRBV3-1/TRBV3-2; D gene: TRBD2; J gene: TRBJ2-1; CDR3 protein: CASSQGLAGGDNEQFF; CDR3 DNA: TGTGCCAGCAGCCAAGGACTAGCGGGAGGCGACAATGAGCAGTTCTTC
clone size: NA; V gene: TRBV7-6; D gene: TRBD2; J gene: TRBJ2-5; CDR3 protein: CASSLDRTGTSGREQETQYF; CDR3 DNA: TGTGCCAGCAGCTTAGATAGGACAGGGACTAGCGGGAGGGAACAAGAGACCCAGTACTTC
clone size: NA; V gene: TRBV28; D gene: NA; J gene: TRBJ2-3; CDR3 protein: CASSPVAGAYTQYF; CDR3 DNA: TGTGCCAGCAGTCCAGTCGCGGGGGCTTATACGCAGTATTTT